This record covers a single T cell receptor beta chain. Its antigen is still unknown. These data originate in a study of OX40 agonist ivuxolimab in advanced cancers. Turning to the study itself: Three patients showed partial responses: one hepatocellular carcinoma and two cutaneous melanoma cases.

V dropped 5 bases and J dropped 4; count of bases not matched to a gene: 15. The germline V gene encodes CDR1 SGHVS and CDR2 FQNEAQ. CDR3 length: 18 residues. Study-wide findings and caveats: Circulating CD4+ and CD8+ T cells showed clonal expansion by week 6 at 0.1 to 3.0 mg/kg. Low normalized T-cell clonal expansion also characterized some of the nonresponders.

Data came from immunoSEQ multiplex PCR; TCRdb stores just in-frame clones and leaves some out. The sample lists 50,000 to 65,000 clones, more than 75% occurring once. The gene calls are TRBV7-8 and TRBJ2-5; TRBD2 aligns across 11 bases. The receptor's source is an adult with an advanced solid tumor such as melanoma, head and neck, liver or kidney cancer. The sequencing used CD4+ or CD8+ T cells sorted from blood, collected in a trial of the OX40 agonist ivuxolimab. The CDR3, as DNA: TGTGCCAGCAGCCCGGGACTAGCGGCCCGTGTGAGTGCAGAGACCCAGTACTTC. Protein: CASSPGLAARVSAETQYF.